The T cell receptor (beta chain) described here comes from a study of tissue T cells after allogeneic stem cell transplantation. V lost 4 bases, J lost 6 bases, and 3 bases stayed unmatched. The CDR3 consists of 14 residues. Germline V gene lookup returns CDR1 LGHDT and CDR2 YNNKQL (reference sequence). Time point denoted: mouse harvest day 14 after allogeneic transplant. Mouse grafts combined 10^7 T-cell-depleted bone marrow cells with 10^6 splenic CD5+ T cells. This mouse GVHD model was MHC-mismatched B6 to BALB/c, profiled day 7 or 14. By proportion, this clone is medium-sized. Its antigen is not known. These gene names are mouse names. The read gets to within 1 residue of the CDR3 end, and the germline J gene fills in the rest. Data came from immunoSEQ multiplex PCR; TCRdb stores just in-frame clones and leaves some out. The sample consists of about 7,700 clones, under 40% of them appearing once.

Study outcomes and limitations: Across patients, clones rarely overlapped, yet motif clusters were shared tissue-specifically. The patient cohort was small and clinically heterogeneous, with limited sampling depth.

This rearrangement joins TRBV4 to TRBJ2-7; 13 nucleotides line up with TRBD2. Sequences were obtained from skin. The receptor was derived from a female BALB/c mouse given C57BL/6 T cells with graft-versus-host disease after an allogeneic hematopoietic cell transplant. The CDR3 loop is CASSSDWGGAEQYF. The sequenced part of the CDR3 DNA is TGTGCCAGCAGCTCGGACTGGGGGGGCGCTGAACAGTAC.